This TCR beta chain was obtained from a study of T-cell memory formation after mild COVID-19. In the study overall: Clusters were largely donor specific.

This CDR3 is 19 amino acids long. In germline, CDR1 is SQVTM, CDR2 ANQGSEA. Trimming stripped 0 bases from V and 4 bases from J, with 27 bases between. Study observations and caveats: Memory from before infection featured some responding clones, which suggests cross-reactive memory joined. Clones shrinking from day 15 to 85 showed even CD4/CD8 mixes; later expanders tilted CD4+.

cDNA libraries for TCR alpha and TCR beta, carrying sample barcodes and UMIs, came from 5'RACE with constant-segment primers. One entry per CDR3 protein, called by TCRdb with MiXCR from the 5' RACE reads. This repertoire shows approximately 450,000 distinct CDR3 sequences, approximately 18% found once; its top ten account for about 12%. A remark on this clonotype: Its antigen is not known.

This clonotype originated in an adult woman who had mild COVID-19 (a few samples of this study predate the infection). Cell type and time point are not known. Sequencing was performed on PBMCs or a T cell subset sorted from them (not recorded which). V usage is TRBV29-1 and J usage is TRBJ1-2; D perhaps matches TRBD1 (5 bases). This chain's CDR3 is CSVEDPNPVRDGLLYGYTF. For the CDR3, the DNA is TGCAGCGTTGAAGACCCAAATCCCGTCCGGGACGGACTCCTCTATGGCTACACCTTC. Full variable domain (remainder filled in from reference TRBV29-1 and TRBJ1-2): SAVISQKPSRDICQRGTSLTIQCQVDSQVTMMFWYRQQPGQSLTLIATANQGSEATYESGFVIDKFPISRPNLTFSTLTVSNMSPEDSSIYLCSVEDPNPVRDGLLYGYTFGSGTRLTVV.